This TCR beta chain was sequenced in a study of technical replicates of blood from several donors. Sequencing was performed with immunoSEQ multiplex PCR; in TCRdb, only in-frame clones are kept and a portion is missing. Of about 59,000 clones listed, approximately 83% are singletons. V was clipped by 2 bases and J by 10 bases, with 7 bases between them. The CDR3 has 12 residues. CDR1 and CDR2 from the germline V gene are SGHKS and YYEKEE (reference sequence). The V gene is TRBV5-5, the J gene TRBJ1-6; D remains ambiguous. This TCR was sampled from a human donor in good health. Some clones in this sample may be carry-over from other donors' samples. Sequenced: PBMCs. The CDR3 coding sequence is TGTGCCAGCAGCTTTTTTGGCTCACCCCTCCACTTT. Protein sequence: CASSFFGSPLHF.